This entry features one T cell receptor (beta chain) sequence. Its target is unknown. In germline, CDR1 is SGHRS, CDR2 YFSETQ. V was pared by 0 bases and J by 6 bases, with 4 bases of the junction left unmatched. This CDR3 has 14 residues. The sample comes from a study of vaccination effects on CD4 cells after COVID-19. Clones were sequenced by immunoSEQ multiplex PCR, and TCRdb holds only the in-frame ones, with some missing. The data hold approximately 70,000 clones, with about 80% observed a single time. Prior to sequencing, the ViraFEST assay stimulated PBMC with viral peptide pools, which expanded the antigen-specific CD4+ T cells. Investigators separated out CD4+ T cells once 10 days of culture had passed. Of the BNT162b2 and mRNA-1273 vaccines, participants received two doses of one or the other. The vaccine recipients had no prior SARS-CoV-2 infection, with negative nucleocapsid antibodies. IL-2 medium supplanted half the medium on days 3 and 7.

The sequence was obtained from a human donor who received a COVID-19 vaccine. The V and J genes are TRBV5-1 and TRBJ2-5; TRBD1 aligns across 8 bases. Sequences were derived from CD4+ T cells from PBMCs cultured with HCoV-OC43 spike peptides, sampled after COVID-19 vaccination. Subset defined: HCoV-OC43 spike overlapping peptide pool stimulation. This CDR3 is CASSLETGGKTQYF. The DNA of the CDR3 is TGCGCCAGCAGCTTGGAAACAGGGGGAAAGACCCAGTACTTC.